This T cell receptor beta chain came from a study of control samples from healthy donors and cancer patients. Only in-frame clones appear in the TCRdb table, and some are missing; sequencing was by immunoSEQ multiplex PCR. Here the sample spans approximately 150,000 clones, approximately 92% being singletons. The V and J ends lost 5 bases and 0 bases respectively, with 10 bases between them. The CDR3 runs 14 residues. The germline gives CDR1 MNHEY, CDR2 SVGAGI. The source material was blood. The TCR originated in a man younger than 45 in good health. The chain uses TRBV6-5 and TRBJ1-2; D gene ambiguous. The chain's CDR3 is CASSPTGANYGYTF. CDR3 in DNA: TGTGCCAGCAGTCCTACGGGAGCTAACTATGGCTACACCTTC.